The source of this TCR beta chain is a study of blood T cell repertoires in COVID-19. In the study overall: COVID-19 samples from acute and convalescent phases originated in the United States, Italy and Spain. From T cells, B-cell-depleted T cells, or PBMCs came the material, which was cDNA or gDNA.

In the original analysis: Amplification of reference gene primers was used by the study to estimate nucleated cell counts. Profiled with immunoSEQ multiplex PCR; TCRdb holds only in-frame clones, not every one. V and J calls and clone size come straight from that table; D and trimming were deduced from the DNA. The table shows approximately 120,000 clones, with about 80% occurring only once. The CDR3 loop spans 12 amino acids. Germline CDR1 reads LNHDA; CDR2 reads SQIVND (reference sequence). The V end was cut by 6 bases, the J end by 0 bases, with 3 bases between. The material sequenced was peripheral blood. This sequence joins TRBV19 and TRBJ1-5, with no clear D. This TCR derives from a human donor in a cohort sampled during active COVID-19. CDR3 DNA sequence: TGTGCCAGTAGGTATAGCAATCAGCCCCAGCATTTT. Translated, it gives CASRYSNQPQHF. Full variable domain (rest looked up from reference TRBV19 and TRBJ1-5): DGGITQSPKYLFRKEGQNVTLSCEQNLNHDAMYWYRQDPGQGLRLIYYSQIVNDFQKGDIAEGYSVSREKKESFPLTVTSAQKNPTAFYLCASRYSNQPQHFGDGTRLSIL.